Presented here are 15 T cell receptor beta chains from one specimen sequenced in a study of T cells in Graves' hyperthyroidism and ophthalmopathy. RNA transcripts yielded amplified TCR beta CDR3 regions. In the first-round RT-PCR of the TCR CDR3, the HTBI primer set was used. MiXCR was run by TCRdb on the multiplex PCR reads, yielding one entry per CDR3 protein. The data hold about 560,000 distinct CDR3 sequences, with around 15% observed a single time. The sequencing input was blood. The source of these receptors is a woman aged 18-35 years with Graves' hyperthyroidism.

This chain uses TRBV6-2 or TRBV6-3 with TRBJ2-2; D may be TRBD2 (5 bases). The CDR3 is 18 amino acids. Germline V lookup: CDR1 MNHEY, CDR2 SVGEGT. V lost 8 bases and J 3 bases, leaving 25 bases between the germline ends. The CDR3 reads CASPESRAGGLDTGELFF. In nucleotides, the CDR3 is TGTGCCAGCCCCGAAAGTAGGGCAGGAGGCTTAGACACCGGGGAGCTGTTTTTT.

As concerns this clonotype: The junction departs from the called germline gene at one end, perhaps through a read error. The chain uses TRBV15 and TRBJ2-5; D is possibly TRBD2 (5 bases). The CDR3 consists of 17 residues. CDR1 and CDR2 (germline): LNHNV, YYDKDF (reference sequence). The CDR3 reads CVTSRERAVRVEETQYF. CDR3 bases: TGTGTCACCAGCAGAGAAAGAGCGGTCCGAGTGGAGGAGACCCAGTACTTC.

Many counts were recorded for this clonotype. At one end, the junction sequence differs from germline, possibly due to a read error. In DNA form, the CDR3 reads TGTGCTAGCAGCTTACGCGGGGGGGGCGATGAGCAGTTCTTC. Translating gives CASSLRGGGDEQFF. This chain connects TRBV7-7 to TRBJ2-1; 9 bases agree with TRBD2. Germline values: CDR1 SSHAT, CDR2 FNYEAQ (reference sequence). This CDR3 comprises 14 residues.

The genes are TRBV20-1 and TRBJ2-5, with a weak D call TRBD1 (5 bases). CDR3 length equals 12 residues. Germline CDR1 DFQATT, CDR2 SNEGSKA (reference sequence). V dropped 6 bases and J dropped 3 bases, with 11 bases sitting between them. In DNA form, the CDR3 reads TGCAGTGCCAAAGCCAGGGAAGAGACCCAGTACTTC. Protein product: CSAKAREETQYF.

This chain joins TRBV20-1 and TRBJ1-6; D perhaps matches TRBD1 (6 bases). V was cut by 3 bases and J by 5 bases, with 8 bases left in between. Looked up from germline, CDR1 is DFQATT and CDR2 is SNEGSKA (reference sequence). The CDR3 has 13 residues. The CDR3 loop reads CSARRDNNSPLHF. CDR3 coding DNA: TGCAGTGCTAGGCGGGACAATAATTCACCCCTCCACTTT.

This clonotype was found a few times. The rearrangement links TRBV12-3 or TRBV12-4 to TRBJ1-5, with 10 bases aligning to TRBD1. After removal of 6 bases from V and 6 bases from J, the junction contained 5 bases not matched to a gene. CDR3 length: 14 residues. This CDR3 is CASRGTGVGQPQHF. The CDR3 DNA follows: TGTGCCAGCAGGGGGACAGGGGTAGGTCAGCCCCAGCATTTT.

The chain has TRBV19 and TRBJ1-3; D is uncertain. CDR1 and CDR2 from the germline V gene are LNHDA and SQIVND (reference sequence). The length of the CDR3 is 14 residues. The ends were cut back, 3 bases at V and 4 bases at J, with 10 bases in the middle. Here the CDR3 DNA reads TGTGCCAGTAGTATGACAAGGGCCGGAAACACCATATATTTT. Protein product: CASSMTRAGNTIYF.

With respect to this clonotype: A single base separates this from a much larger clone, so it may be a read error. The J gene is TRBJ2-7, the V gene TRBV12-3 or TRBV12-4; no firm D call. The CDR3 contains 13 residues. The germline V and J ends were trimmed by 3 bases and 2 bases, with 8 bases remaining between them. CDR3: CASSFRLAYEQYF. In DNA, the CDR3 is TGTGCCAGCAGTTTTAGGCTAGCCTACGAGCAGTACTTC.

This clonotype was detected ten times or more. The rearrangement uses TRBV12-5 and TRBJ2-7; no firm D call. The CDR3 runs to 12 residues. Trimming removed 4 bases from V and 3 bases from J, with 7 bases in between. Germline-derived CDR1 and CDR2 are LGHNT and FRNRAP. In nucleotides, the CDR3 is TGTGCTAGTGGTTCCGAACACTACGAGCAGTACTTC. Its protein product is CASGSEHYEQYF.

This clonotype was counted ten times or more. The V and J genes are TRBV7-8 and TRBJ2-7; 10 positions agree with TRBD2. The CDR3 has 18 amino acids. CDR1 and CDR2 (germline): SGHVS, FQNEAQ. V lost 5 bases, J lost 0 bases, and 13 bases stayed unmatched. As DNA, the CDR3 is TGTGCCAGCAGCGCGAGACTTCTAGCGGGGGCCTCCTCCTACGAGCAGTACTTC. Amino acid sequence: CASSARLLAGASSYEQYF.

This sequence joins TRBV19 and TRBJ1-5; possibly TRBD1 for D (6 bases). V lost 2 bases and J lost 4, with 9 bases in between. Germline CDR1 is LNHDA and CDR2 is SQIVND (reference sequence). CDR3 size: 14 residues. CDR3 nucleotides: TGTGCCAGTAGTATACGGACAGAAAATCAGCCCCAGCATTTT. Amino acids: CASSIRTENQPQHF. The full variable domain, in which reference TRBV19 and TRBJ1-5 provide the parts outside the CDR3, is DGGITQSPKYLFRKEGQNVTLSCEQNLNHDAMYWYRQDPGQGLRLIYYSQIVNDFQKGDIAEGYSVSREKKESFPLTVTSAQKNPTAFYLCASSIRTENQPQHFGDGTRLSIL.

The gene calls are TRBV24-1 and TRBJ2-2; unclear D gene. V lost 4 bases to trimming and J lost 5 bases, with 10 bases between them. This CDR3 spans 14 amino acids. Germline CDR1 reads KGHDR; CDR2 reads SFDVKD. CDR3 residues: CATSDLGWTGELFF. In DNA form, the CDR3 reads TGTGCCACCAGTGACCTGGGGTGGACCGGGGAGCTGTTTTTT.

The rearrangement uses TRBV4-3 and TRBJ2-7; D might be TRBD1 or TRBD2, each matching 5 bases. This CDR3 comprises 15 residues. Trimming took 1 base from V and 9 from J, leaving 19 bases between them. CDR1 is LGHNA and CDR2 is YSLEER in the germline V gene. The CDR3 reads CASSQATGTVWGQYF. The CDR3 DNA follows: TGCGCCAGCAGCCAAGCAACCGGGACCGTCTGGGGGCAGTACTTC.

This clonotype was counted ten times or more. The genes are TRBV28 and TRBJ2-1; 12 bases are a match to TRBD2. This CDR3 spans 17 amino acids. The V and J ends lost 3 bases and 2 bases, in that order; junction bases with no gene match: 5. Germline V CDR1 and CDR2: MDHEN, SYDVKM. The CDR3 spells CASSFNGLAGPYNEQFF. The CDR3 DNA is TGTGCCAGCAGTTTTAATGGACTAGCGGGACCCTACAATGAGCAGTTCTTC.

Only a few counts were recorded for this clonotype. The rearrangement uses TRBV5-1 and TRBJ1-2, with D perhaps matching TRBD1 (5 bases). The CDR3 runs 14 residues. Per the germline V gene, CDR1 is SGHRS and CDR2 is YFSETQ. V was clipped by 0 bases and J by 4 bases, with 10 bases between them. CDR3: CASSLGGAIYGYTF. The CDR3 DNA sequence: TGCGCCAGCAGCTTGGGAGGGGCGATCTATGGCTACACCTTC.